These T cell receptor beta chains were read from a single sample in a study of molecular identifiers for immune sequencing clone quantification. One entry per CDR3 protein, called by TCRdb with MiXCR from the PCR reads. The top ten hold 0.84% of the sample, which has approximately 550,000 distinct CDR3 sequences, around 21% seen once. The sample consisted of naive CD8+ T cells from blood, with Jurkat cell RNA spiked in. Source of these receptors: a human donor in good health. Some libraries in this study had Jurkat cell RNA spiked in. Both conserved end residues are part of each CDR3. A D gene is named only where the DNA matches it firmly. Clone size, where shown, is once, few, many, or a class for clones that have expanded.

cdr3_aa: CASRSLFQPQHF; cdr3_nt: TGTGCCAGCAGGTCCCTTTTTCAGCCCCAGCATTTT; clone_size: many; d_call: -; j_call: TRBJ1-5; v_call: TRBV6-2/TRBV6-3
cdr3_aa: CASSMGSNQPQHF; cdr3_nt: TGTGCCAGTAGTATGGGCAGCAATCAGCCCCAGCATTTT; clone_size: -; d_call: -; j_call: TRBJ1-5; v_call: TRBV19
cdr3_aa: CASSDSPSYEQYF; cdr3_nt: TGTGCCAGCAGCGACAGCCCCTCCTACGAGCAGTACTTC; clone_size: few; d_call: -; j_call: TRBJ2-7; v_call: TRBV2
cdr3_aa: CASSSTDQETQYF; cdr3_nt: TGTGCCAGCAGCTCAACGGACCAAGAGACCCAGTACTTC; clone_size: many; d_call: -; j_call: TRBJ2-5; v_call: TRBV7-6
cdr3_aa: CASSVSRRNTGELFF; cdr3_nt: TGTGCCAGCAGTGTCTCCCGCCGCAACACCGGGGAGCTGTTTTTT; clone_size: few; d_call: -; j_call: TRBJ2-2; v_call: TRBV2
cdr3_aa: CASATMRETGGYSLYGYTF; cdr3_nt: TGTGCCAGCGCCACGATGAGGGAGACAGGGGGTTACAGTCTGTATGGCTACACCTTC; clone_size: few; d_call: TRBD1; j_call: TRBJ1-2; v_call: TRBV7-9
cdr3_aa: CASMMGGSNTEAFF; cdr3_nt: TGTGCCAGTATGATGGGGGGCTCGAACACTGAAGCTTTCTTT; clone_size: -; d_call: -; j_call: TRBJ1-1; v_call: TRBV27
cdr3_aa: CAISPSTSPAFF; cdr3_nt: TGTGCCATCAGCCCAAGTACCAGTCCGGCTTTCTTT; clone_size: -; d_call: -; j_call: TRBJ1-1; v_call: TRBV10-3
cdr3_aa: CAWTGIGGELFF; cdr3_nt: TGTGCCTGGACAGGGATCGGCGGGGAGCTGTTTTTT; clone_size: -; d_call: -; j_call: TRBJ2-2; v_call: TRBV30
cdr3_aa: CASSFALTGQNYGYTF; cdr3_nt: TGTGCCAGCAGTTTCGCCTTGACAGGGCAGAACTATGGCTACACCTTC; clone_size: few; d_call: TRBD1; j_call: TRBJ1-2; v_call: TRBV12-3/TRBV12-4
cdr3_aa: CASSQEARSYEQYF; cdr3_nt: TGCGCCAGCAGCCAAGAGGCCAGATCCTACGAGCAGTACTTC; clone_size: few; d_call: -; j_call: TRBJ2-7; v_call: TRBV4-1
cdr3_aa: CASSYSLTGLAGHEQYF; cdr3_nt: TGTGCCAGCAGTTACTCCCTAACGGGACTAGCGGGACACGAGCAGTACTTC; clone_size: few; d_call: TRBD2; j_call: TRBJ2-7; v_call: TRBV6-2/TRBV6-3
cdr3_aa: CASSVSPGANEQYF; cdr3_nt: TGTGCCAGCAGCGTAAGCCCCGGGGCGAACGAGCAGTACTTC; clone_size: few; d_call: -; j_call: TRBJ2-7; v_call: TRBV9
cdr3_aa: CATSPGGGELFF; cdr3_nt: TGTGCCACCAGTCCGGGTGGCGGGGAGCTGTTTTTT; clone_size: many; d_call: -; j_call: TRBJ2-2; v_call: TRBV24-1
cdr3_aa: CASSIFMGNNEQFF; cdr3_nt: TGTGCCAGCAGCATCTTTATGGGGAACAATGAGCAGTTCTTC; clone_size: many; d_call: -; j_call: TRBJ2-1; v_call: TRBV11-2
cdr3_aa: CASSLDRNEKLFF; cdr3_nt: TGTGCCAGCAGCTTAGACAGAAATGAAAAACTGTTTTTT; clone_size: many; d_call: -; j_call: TRBJ1-4; v_call: TRBV7-6
cdr3_aa: CASSQTHQALGAFF; cdr3_nt: TGTGCCAGCAGTCAAACTCACCAGGCCTTGGGAGCTTTCTTT; clone_size: -; d_call: -; j_call: TRBJ1-1; v_call: TRBV6-1
cdr3_aa: CASSSGLADTRGADTQYF; cdr3_nt: TGTGCCAGCAGCTCGGGACTAGCGGACACCAGAGGAGCAGATACGCAGTATTTT; clone_size: many; d_call: TRBD2; j_call: TRBJ2-3; v_call: TRBV7-2